Following are 10 T cell receptor beta chains from one sample sequenced in a study of beta chain features in type 1 diabetes. Findings of the study overall: Moderate but significant shortening of TCRB CDR3s was recorded in all four CD4+ subsets from Type 1 diabetes patients.

Sequenced material consisted of expressed TCRB transcripts (all of the isolated RNA was reverse transcribed). Repertoires were generated with immunoSEQ multiplex PCR, while TCRdb's copy carries only in-frame clones and drops some. The sample includes 95,000 to 110,000 clones, roughly 28% seen only once; the top ten take approximately 0.5%. No cognate antigen is known for these TCRs. The sequencing sample was made of central memory CD4+ T cells from blood. The receptor set was obtained from a woman younger than 35 with type 1 diabetes.

The chain recombines TRBV11-2 with TRBJ1-4; 10 bases align to TRBD1. Germline assignment: CDR1 SGHAT and CDR2 FQNNGV. Unmatched junction bases numbered 3, after V lost 3 bases and J lost 2 bases. The CDR3 length is 16 residues. The CDR3 nucleotides are TGTGCCAGCAGCTTGGACAGGGGGACCACTAATGAAAAACTGTTTTTT. It is translated as CASSLDRGTTNEKLFF. The complete variable domain, with remaining parts taken from reference TRBV11-2 and TRBJ1-4, reads EAGVAQSPRYKIIEKRQSVAFWCNPISGHATLYWYQQILGQGPKLLIQFQNNGVVDDSQLPKDRFSAERLKGVDSTLKIQPAKLEDSAVYLCASSLDRGTTNEKLFFGSGTQLSVL.

The rearrangement links TRBV4-3 to TRBJ2-1; 9 bases are shared with TRBD2. The germline V gene has CDR1 LGHNA and CDR2 YSLEER. The V and J ends lost 0 bases and 9 bases, in that order; junction bases with no gene match: 6. This CDR3 has 15 residues. The CDR3 sequence is CASSQEGGRAGEQFF. Here the CDR3 DNA reads TGCGCCAGCAGCCAAGAGGGCGGGAGGGCCGGTGAGCAGTTCTTC.

This clone turned up a few times. The gene calls are TRBV10-3 and TRBJ1-1; possibly TRBD1 for D (5 bases). Germline V CDR1 and CDR2: ENHRY, SYGVKD. Trimming stripped 11 bases from V and 0 bases from J, with 19 bases between. CDR3 length equals 15 residues. CDR3 sequence (DNA): TGTGCCTCTTTGGCAGGGAATACGTTGAACACTGAAGCTTTCTTT. This translates into CASLAGNTLNTEAFF.

This clone was recorded a few times. The rearrangement joins TRBV5-1 to TRBJ2-1; 11 bases are a match to TRBD2. The junction had 3 bases not matched to a gene; V was cut back by 0 bases and J by 7 bases. The CDR3 contains 15 residues. CDR1 and CDR2 from the germline V gene are SGHRS and YFSETQ. This CDR3 reads CASSLELAGVNEQFF. In DNA form, the CDR3 reads TGCGCCAGCAGCTTGGAACTAGCGGGAGTTAATGAGCAGTTCTTC.

The CDR3 loop reads CASSLDSPNEQFF. CDR3 DNA sequence: TGCGCCAGCAGCTTGGATAGCCCCAATGAGCAGTTCTTC. J is TRBJ2-1 and V is TRBV5-1, with unresolved D. The ends were cut back, 0 bases at V and 6 bases at J, with 7 bases in the middle. Germline V gene data show CDR1 as SGHRS and CDR2 as YFSETQ. This CDR3 has 13 amino acids. The variable domain in full, with the rest retrieved from reference TRBV5-1 and TRBJ2-1, is KAGVTQTPRYLIKTRGQQVTLSCSPISGHRSVSWYQQTPGQGLQFLFEYFSETQRNKGNFPGRFSGRQFSNSRSEMNVSTLELGDSALYLCASSLDSPNEQFFGPGTRLTVL.

In its sample, this clone was seen a few times. This chain uses TRBV23-1 with TRBJ2-2, with 10 bases identical to TRBD2. TRBV23-1 is classed as an ORF, of uncertain function. The CDR3 sequence is 17 residues long. V gave up 4 bases and J gave up 7 bases; unmatched junction bases: 12. The CDR3 DNA is TGCGCCAGCAGTCGAAAAAATAGCGGGAGGAACTTCGGGGAGCTGTTTTTT. As protein: CASSRKNSGRNFGELFF.

This clone was seen more than once but under ten times. This chain connects TRBV6-5 to TRBJ2-5; tentative D call: TRBD1 (6 bases). Germline-derived CDR1 and CDR2 are MNHEY and SVGAGI. The CDR3 sequence is 11 residues long. Trimming removed 8 bases at V and 3 bases at J, with 7 bases between. The DNA for the CDR3 is TGTGCCAGCCGGGACAAAGAGACCCAGTACTTC. It is translated as CASRDKETQYF.

In its sample, this clone was seen a few times. The chain has TRBV28 and TRBJ2-5; 7 nucleotides agree with TRBD2. The J call could be wrong; TRBJ2-7 is a better fit for the DNA end. The CDR3 sequence is 14 residues long. Germline V gene lookup returns CDR1 MDHEN and CDR2 SYDVKM. The CDR3, as DNA: TGTGCCAGCAGTGTACACGGGGGGTCCTACGAGCAGTACTTC. Amino acids: CASSVHGGSYEQYF.

J is TRBJ2-3 and V is TRBV29-1, with 9 bases fitting TRBD2. Germline loops: CDR1 SQVTM, CDR2 ANQGSEA. After removal of 7 bases from V and 1 base from J, the junction contained 12 bases not matched to a gene. CDR3 length: 16 residues. This CDR3 reads CSGWDLAGRRTDTQYF. The CDR3 DNA reads TGCAGCGGCTGGGACCTAGCGGGACGACGCACAGATACGCAGTATTTT.

As regards this clone: Relative to the germline gene, one junction end is altered; a read error may explain this. The gene calls are TRBV7-2 and TRBJ1-2, with TRBD1 identical over 9 bases. This CDR3 spans 11 amino acids. CDR1 is SGHTA and CDR2 is FQGNSA in the germline V gene. Here the CDR3 reads CASSLGQGRPF. In DNA form, the CDR3 reads TGTGCCAGCAGCCTGGGACAGGGTCGGCCCTTC.